Listed here are 4 T cell receptor beta chains from one sample, sequenced in a study of blood T cell repertoires in COVID-19 (dated by TCRdb to 2018 to 2020). Libraries were built with the immunoSEQ multiplex PCR assay. Not all clones reach the TCRdb copy of this immuneACCESS table, which keeps in-frame sequences only. Checked studies attribute under half of the gap to unresolved V genes and leave the rest unexplained. Within this sample are about 200,000 clones, with about 84% of them counted one time only. The ten largest clones represent 15% to 20% of the sample. Material for sequencing was peripheral blood. These receptors were obtained from a person in their 70s with COVID-19, enrolled during active disease.

This chain links TRBV19 with TRBJ1-1; 10 bases agree with TRBD1. This CDR3 contains 12 residues. Germline values: CDR1 LNHDA, CDR2 SQIVND (reference sequence). Losses at the gene ends were 9 bases for V and 5 bases for J; bases not matched to a gene: 3. CDR3 residues: CASMDRGTEAFF. CDR3 nucleotides: TGTGCCAGCATGGACAGGGGGACTGAAGCTTTCTTT.

The chain combines TRBV6-2 or TRBV6-3 with TRBJ1-5; 12 nucleotides agree with TRBD1. Germline V gives CDR1 MNHEY, CDR2 SVGEGT. With 3 bases clipped from V and 6 bases from J, the junction kept 9 bases outside the gene matches. The CDR3 runs to 17 residues. The CDR3, as DNA: TGTGCCAGCAGTTATTTATTCCGGGACAGGGGGCCTCAGCCCCAGCATTTT. Translation gives CASSYLFRDRGPQPQHF.

CDR3 residues: CASSIGAGGWGEQFF. CDR3 sequence (DNA): TGTGCCAGTAGTATAGGGGCAGGGGGCTGGGGTGAGCAGTTCTTC. V is TRBV19 and J is TRBJ2-1; TRBD1 aligns across 8 bases. The CDR3 sequence is 15 residues long. The ends lost 1 base at V and 9 bases at J; junction bases unmatched: 8. The V gene's germline CDR1 is LNHDA and CDR2 SQIVND (reference sequence).

The chain carries TRBV5-1 and TRBJ2-6, with a tentative D call TRBD2 (6 bases). The CDR3 runs to 16 residues. Per the germline V gene, CDR1 is SGHRS and CDR2 is YFSETQ. Trimming stripped 4 bases from V and 4 bases from J, with 15 bases between. The CDR3 bases are TGCGCCAGCAGCCCGGCGGGAACGGGCGGGGCCAACGTCCTGACTTTC. Protein: CASSPAGTGGANVLTF.